The 31 T cell receptor beta chains below come from one sample, sequenced in a study of blood T cell repertoires in COVID-19. Sequencing was performed with immunoSEQ multiplex PCR; in TCRdb, only in-frame clones are kept and a portion is missing. The table includes about 89,000 clones, 80% detected once. The material sequenced was peripheral blood. These receptors originate from a woman older than 75 with acute or convalescent COVID-19.

This chain links TRBV6-1 with TRBJ1-5, with 9 bases identical to TRBD1. From germline, CDR1 is MNHNS and CDR2 SASEGT. The trim removed 1 base at V and 2 bases at J, leaving 3 bases unmatched. The CDR3 contains 16 residues. The CDR3 protein is CASSEVTGGGNQPQHF. The CDR3, as DNA: TGTGCCAGCAGTGAAGTGACAGGGGGTGGCAATCAGCCCCAGCATTTT.

This chain uses TRBV19 with TRBJ1-2, with 10 bases lining up with TRBD1. The J segment lost 7 bases and the V segment lost 3 bases, leaving 11 bases of the junction unmatched. CDR3 size: 16 residues. Per germline, CDR1 LNHDA and CDR2 SQIVND (reference sequence). The CDR3 region has the DNA TGTGCCAGTAGTATGAGTGGCGGACAGGGGGTTAGTGGCTACACCTTC. This translates into CASSMSGGQGVSGYTF.

This chain uses TRBV5-1 with TRBJ2-5, with 10 bases lining up with TRBD1. The V gene's germline CDR1 is SGHRS and CDR2 YFSETQ. V trimming: 6 bases; J trimming: 2 bases; junction bases outside the gene matches: 7. There are 15 residues in the CDR3. The CDR3 bases are TGCGCCAGCAACGCCGGGACAGGGGCTCAAGAGACCCAGTACTTC. Translating gives CASNAGTGAQETQYF.

This rearrangement joins TRBV7-9 to TRBJ1-1, with TRBD1 identical over 7 bases. This CDR3 region has 13 residues. The germline CDR1 and CDR2 sequences are SEHNR and FQNEAQ (reference sequence). The trim removed 10 bases at V and 2 bases at J, leaving 7 bases unmatched. The CDR3 region is CATKEGANTEAFF. The CDR3 bases are TGTGCCACCAAGGAGGGGGCAAACACTGAAGCTTTCTTT.

The gene calls are TRBV5-6 and TRBJ1-2, with 8 positions matching TRBD1. The CDR3 consists of 15 residues. Germline lookup yields CDR1 SGHDT and CDR2 YYEEEE. Losses at the gene ends were 6 bases for V and 4 bases for J; bases not matched to a gene: 11. The CDR3 DNA sequence: TGTGCCAGCACCACCCCGGGACAGGCTCGCTATGGCTACACCTTC. This sequence encodes CASTTPGQARYGYTF.

The chain employs TRBV11-1 and TRBJ2-7; 11 nucleotides align to TRBD1. The CDR3 consists of 15 residues. J lost 2 bases, V lost 4 bases, and 4 bases had no gene match. Germline V gene data show CDR1 as SGHAT and CDR2 as FQDESV (reference sequence). The DNA of the CDR3 is TGTGCCAGCAGCTCCAAGGGACAGGGGGCCTACGAGCAGTACTTC. Amino acid sequence: CASSSKGQGAYEQYF.

This clone was seen just once. The V and J genes are TRBV30 and TRBJ2-7; TRBD2 might be the D (5 bases). This CDR3 comprises 14 residues. The V and J ends lost 3 bases and 2 bases respectively, with 14 bases between them. Looked up from germline, CDR1 is GTSNPN and CDR2 is SVGIG (reference sequence). The CDR3 DNA is TGTGCCTGGAGCCCCGGGGAGTTGGCCTACGAGCAGTACTTC. This sequence encodes CAWSPGELAYEQYF. The full variable domain, rest sourced from reference TRBV30 and TRBJ2-7, is SQTIHQWPATLVQPVGSPLSLECTVEGTSNPNLYWYRQAAGRGLQLLFYSVGIGQISSEVPQNLSASRPQDRQFILSSKKLLLSDSGFYLCAWSPGELAYEQYFGPGTRLTVT.

The chain recombines TRBV5-1 with TRBJ2-2; the D gene is possibly TRBD1 (6 bases). The germline gives CDR1 SGHRS, CDR2 YFSETQ. This CDR3 region has 15 residues. Trimming took off 0 bases at V and 4 bases at J, with 10 bases between the two ends. The CDR3, as DNA: TGCGCCAGCAGCTTGGCCCGACAGGTCACCGGGGAGCTGTTTTTT. Translation gives CASSLARQVTGELFF.

This chain uses TRBV4-2 with TRBJ1-4; no clear D. V was shortened by 1 base and J by 3 bases, with 24 bases between the two germline ends. This CDR3 region has 20 residues. Germline V gene data show CDR1 as LGHNA and CDR2 as YNFKEQ. This chain's CDR3 is CASSQVLLGLIFSANEKLFF. DNA of the CDR3: TGTGCCAGCAGCCAAGTCTTGCTAGGACTCATTTTTTCGGCTAATGAAAAACTGTTTTTT.

This clone was observed a single time. The chain recombines TRBV15 with TRBJ2-1, with TRBD2 as a possible D gene (6 bases). Per the germline V gene, CDR1 is LNHNV and CDR2 is YYDKDF (reference sequence). V was clipped by 6 bases and J by 0 bases, with 12 bases between them. CDR3 length: 15 amino acids. CDR3 coding DNA: TGTGCCACCAGTGGGGGGACTCGCTCCTACAATGAGCAGTTCTTC. It encodes CATSGGTRSYNEQFF.

The J gene is TRBJ1-2, the V gene TRBV5-8; unclear D gene. The CDR3 is 14 residues long. Germline V lookup: CDR1 SGHTS, CDR2 YDEGEE. V was cut by 0 bases and J by 4 bases, with 10 bases left in between. CDR3 sequence reads: CASSLVNIRYGYTF. The CDR3, as DNA: TGTGCCAGCAGCTTGGTCAACATCCGCTATGGCTACACCTTC.

This chain uses TRBV2 with TRBJ1-6, with D tentatively TRBD1 (5 bases). This CDR3 is built from 14 residues. The V gene's germline CDR1 is SNHLY and CDR2 FYNNEI. The V and J ends lost 5 bases and 7 bases respectively, with 12 bases between them. For the CDR3, the DNA is TGTGCCAGCAGTCTGGGGACTAGGAATTCACCCCTCCACTTT. As protein: CASSLGTRNSPLHF.

The chain has TRBV20-1 and TRBJ1-5; D remains ambiguous. With 3 bases removed from V and 10 bases from J, the gap between germline ends came to 13 bases. Per the germline V gene, CDR1 is DFQATT and CDR2 is SNEGSKA (reference sequence). This CDR3 spans 12 amino acids. CDR3 loop: CSASAPSVPQHF. The CDR3 coding sequence is TGCAGTGCTAGTGCTCCCTCTGTTCCCCAGCATTTT.

The chain combines TRBV18 with TRBJ2-2, with 9 bases lining up with TRBD1. Losses at the gene ends were 8 bases for V and 7 bases for J; bases not matched to a gene: 11. This CDR3 is built from 15 residues. CDR1 KGHSH and CDR2 LQKENI come from the germline V gene. Here the CDR3 reads CASTTGTGLIGELFF. CDR3 coding DNA: TGTGCCAGCACTACCGGGACAGGGTTGATCGGGGAGCTGTTTTTT.

The V call is TRBV6-1, the J call TRBJ2-3; 8 positions match TRBD2. The V and J ends lost 2 bases and 2 bases, in that order; junction bases with no gene match: 6. CDR3 length: 16 amino acids. Germline CDR1 reads MNHNS; CDR2 reads SASEGT. The CDR3 sequence is CASSEIVGLVTDTQYF. In DNA form, the CDR3 reads TGTGCCAGCAGTGAAATTGTGGGACTAGTCACAGATACGCAGTATTTT.

The chain uses TRBV5-1 and TRBJ1-1, with D tentatively TRBD1 (6 bases). The CDR3 is 15 residues long. V lost 4 bases and J lost 1, with 14 bases in between. Germline assignment: CDR1 SGHRS and CDR2 YFSETQ. CDR3 in amino acids: CASSRGQGQNTEAFF. CDR3 DNA: TGCGCCAGCAGCAGGGGCCAGGGGCAGAACACTGAAGCTTTCTTT.

The genes are TRBV27 and TRBJ2-1; D gene ambiguous. The CDR3 is 15 residues long. Deletions cut 4 bases from V and 0 bases from J, with 10 bases between. Germline CDR1 and CDR2: MNHEY and SMNVEV (reference sequence). The CDR3 loop is CASSSITSSYNEQFF. The DNA for the CDR3 is TGTGCCAGCAGTTCTATCACCTCCTCCTACAATGAGCAGTTCTTC.

The chain couples TRBV9 to TRBJ2-5; D might be TRBD2 (7 bases). CDR3 size: 15 residues. Looked up from germline, CDR1 is SGDLS and CDR2 is YYNGEE. Trimming stripped 4 bases from V and 1 base from J, with 14 bases between. The CDR3 DNA reads TGTGCCAGCAGCCGAACCGGGGGGCCCCAAGAGACCCAGTACTTC. Translating gives CASSRTGGPQETQYF. Using reference TRBV9 and TRBJ2-5 for the parts outside the CDR3, the full variable domain is DSGVTQTPKHLITATGQRVTLRCSPRSGDLSVYWYQQSLDQGLQFLIQYYNGEERAKGNILERFSAQQFPDLHSELNLSSLELGDSALYFCASSRTGGPQETQYFGPGTRLLVL.

The rearrangement links TRBV30 to TRBJ2-4; 7 nucleotides line up with TRBD2. V shed 0 bases, J shed 1 base, and the junction held 6 bases outside the gene matches. The CDR3 covers 16 residues. CDR1 GTSNPN and CDR2 SVGIG come from the germline V gene (reference sequence). The DNA of the CDR3 is TGTGCCTGGAGTGTAGTGGGGCGGGGGGCCAAAAACATTCAGTACTTC. Its protein is CAWSVVGRGAKNIQYF.

The chain has TRBV27 and TRBJ2-7; unclear D gene. Trimming shortened V by 4 bases and J by 2 bases, and 3 bases separated the two germline ends. Germline CDR1 is MNHEY and CDR2 is SMNVEV (reference sequence). This CDR3 has 11 amino acids. This CDR3 is CASSSTYEQYF. For the CDR3, the DNA is TGTGCCAGCAGTTCTACCTACGAGCAGTACTTC.

The chain combines TRBV5-1 with TRBJ1-4; D is uncertain. CDR1 SGHRS and CDR2 YFSETQ come from the germline V gene. Trimming removed 1 base at V and 0 bases at J, with 4 bases between. The CDR3 extends over 14 amino acids. The CDR3 DNA follows: TGCGCCAGCAGCTTGACAACAACTAATGAAAAACTGTTTTTT. Translating it yields CASSLTTTNEKLFF.

Here the CDR3 DNA reads TGCGCCAGCAGCTTAACTAACTCCTACGAGCAGTACTTC. Translated, it gives CASSLTNSYEQYF. The chain has TRBV5-1 and TRBJ2-7; D is unresolved. Trimming stripped 2 bases from V and 0 bases from J, with 6 bases between. The CDR3 consists of 13 residues. Germline V gene lookup returns CDR1 SGHRS and CDR2 YFSETQ. Together with reference TRBV5-1 and TRBJ2-7, the CDR3 gives the full variable domain: KAGVTQTPRYLIKTRGQQVTLSCSPISGHRSVSWYQQTPGQGLQFLFEYFSETQRNKGNFPGRFSGRQFSNSRSEMNVSTLELGDSALYLCASSLTNSYEQYFGPGTRLTVT.

The chain uses TRBV5-1 and TRBJ2-7; 9 positions agree with TRBD1. The CDR3 length is 14 residues. CDR1 and CDR2 (germline): SGHRS, YFSETQ. The junction had 5 bases not matched to a gene; V was cut back by 4 bases and J by 3 bases. The CDR3 spells CASSEGQGIYEQYF. In DNA, the CDR3 is TGCGCCAGCAGCGAGGGACAGGGCATCTACGAGCAGTACTTC.

This clone was seen more than once but under ten times. The gene calls are TRBV2 and TRBJ2-3, with D unclear. There are 15 residues in the CDR3. The V gene lost 1 base and the J gene lost 0 bases, with 8 bases spanning the gap. From germline, CDR1 is SNHLY and CDR2 FYNNEI. CDR3 sequence reads: CASSEESTSTDTQYF. The CDR3 region has the DNA TGTGCCAGCAGTGAAGAGTCGACTAGCACAGATACGCAGTATTTT.

V and J are TRBV12-3 or TRBV12-4 and TRBJ2-5; maybe TRBD2 (5 bases). The CDR3 runs 13 residues. The V end was cut by 4 bases, the J end by 3 bases, with 9 bases between. CDR3 nucleotides: TGTGCCAGCAGTTCAGGACTGGAAGAGACCCAGTACTTC. Residues: CASSSGLEETQYF.

The V and J genes are TRBV9 and TRBJ2-2; 12 bases agree with TRBD2. The germline gives CDR1 SGDLS, CDR2 YYNGEE. After removal of 0 bases from V and 6 bases from J, the junction contained 6 bases not matched to a gene. The CDR3 sequence is 17 residues long. Here the CDR3 reads CASSVATSGGSSGELFF. The CDR3 coding sequence is TGTGCCAGCAGCGTAGCTACTAGCGGGGGGTCCTCCGGGGAGCTGTTTTTT.

This chain's CDR3 is CASSQDGGLAGETQYF. In nucleotides, the CDR3 is TGCGCCAGCAGCCAAGATGGGGGACTAGCTGGAGAGACCCAGTACTTC. V usage is TRBV4-1 and J usage is TRBJ2-5, with 9 bases that match TRBD2. This CDR3 region has 16 residues. CDR1 MGHRA and CDR2 YSYEKL come from the germline V gene. V lost 0 bases, J lost 4 bases, and 6 bases stayed unmatched.

This clone was counted a single time. CDR3 sequence reads: CARRGGQGAQRPYEQYF. CDR3 nucleotides: TGTGCCCGAAGAGGCGGACAGGGGGCGCAAAGACCCTACGAGCAGTACTTC. This sequence joins TRBV30 and TRBJ2-7, with 11 bases identical to TRBD1. V lost 8 bases to trimming and J lost 2 bases; unmatched junction nucleotides: 17. The CDR3 extends over 17 amino acids. Germline lookup yields CDR1 GTSNPN and CDR2 SVGIG (reference sequence).

In DNA, the CDR3 is TGTGCCAGCAGTGACAAATCCTACGAGCAGTACTTC. This translates into CASSDKSYEQYF. The V call is TRBV25-1, the J call TRBJ2-7, with D unclear. The CDR3 spans 12 residues. Between the trimmed V and J ends, which lost 3 bases and 1 base, there was a span of 4 bases. Germline CDR1 is MGHDK and CDR2 is SYGVNS.

The chain couples TRBV19 to TRBJ2-1, with TRBD2 matching 7 bases. CDR3 size: 17 residues. Germline CDR1 and CDR2: LNHDA and SQIVND (reference sequence). After removal of 0 bases from V and 6 bases from J, the junction contained 11 bases not matched to a gene. The CDR3 nucleotides read TGTGCCAGTAGTATAGATAGTTGGACTAGGCCTTCCAATGAGCAGTTCTTC. Protein: CASSIDSWTRPSNEQFF.

The chain employs TRBV7-8 and TRBJ2-7; 11 bases align to TRBD2. Germline V gene sequence: CDR1 SGHVS, CDR2 FQNEAQ. V shed 1 base, J shed 4 bases, and the junction held 6 bases outside the gene matches. The CDR3 is 16 residues long. This CDR3 reads CASSLGSSGGSYEQYF. The DNA of the CDR3 is TGTGCCAGCAGCTTAGGGTCTAGCGGGGGGTCGTACGAGCAGTACTTC.